This entry features one TCR beta chain sequence. The target antigen is unknown. This entry is derived from a study of siplizumab effects on memory and regulatory T cells. The CDR3 spans 13 residues. V was cut by 7 bases and J by 3 bases, with 13 bases left in between. The germline V gene has CDR1 MNHEY and CDR2 SVGAGI. Study-wide findings and caveats: Proliferating siplizumab-cultured Tregs lacked confirmed suppressive function. Unstimulated subsets accounted for the mapping of only a minor share of the clones that were alloreactive.

TCRdb keeps only in-frame clones here, not all; method: immunoSEQ multiplex PCR. The table records about 100,000 clones, 94% of them present only once. The TCR originated in a human donor in good health. This chain joins TRBV6-5 and TRBJ2-7, with D possibly being TRBD2 (5 bases). Sequenced sample: non-Treg CD4+ T cells sorted from blood. The CDR3 protein is CASTRLAGYEQYF. As DNA, the CDR3 is TGTGCCAGCACGAGGCTAGCAGGCTACGAGCAGTACTTC.